The 20 T cell receptor beta chains presented below share a single source sample, sequenced in a study of preoperative IRX-2 immunotherapy in early breast cancer. Treatment noted: preoperative locoregional IRX-2 cytokine immunotherapy. The method was immunoSEQ multiplex PCR; TCRdb's version includes in-frame clones alone and lacks a portion of them. Of tens of thousands of clones in the sample, just under 90% were seen once. This specimen was tumor tissue, taken after IRX-2 immunotherapy. The receptors originated from a human donor with breast cancer.

The chain uses TRBV11-3 and TRBJ2-1; tentative D call: TRBD1 (5 bases). CDR3 length: 16 residues. Trimming stripped 1 base from V and 6 bases from J, with 16 bases between. Per germline, CDR1 SGHNT and CDR2 YENEEA. The CDR3 region has the DNA TGTGCCAGCAGCTTAGGGCAGGACAAGGTCTCCAATGAGCAGTTCTTC. It specifies CASSLGQDKVSNEQFF.

V and J are TRBV28 and TRBJ2-2; TRBD1 matches at 7 bases. The CDR3 covers 14 residues. J gave up 1 base and V 8 bases, and 4 bases lay outside the gene matches. Looked up from germline, CDR1 is MDHEN and CDR2 is SYDVKM. CDR3 protein: CASSNRGNTGELFF. The CDR3 nucleotides read TGTGCCAGCTCCAACAGGGGGAACACCGGGGAGCTGTTTTTT. Supplemented by reference TRBV28 and TRBJ2-2, the full variable domain reads DVKVTQSSRYLVKRTGEKVFLECVQDMDHENMFWYRQDPGLGLRLIYFSYDVKMKEKGDIPEGYSVSREKKERFSLILESASTNQTSMYLCASSNRGNTGELFFGEGSRLTVL.

This chain uses TRBV11-3 with TRBJ1-4; D is unclear. The germline CDR1 and CDR2 sequences are SGHNT and YENEEA. This CDR3 has 14 amino acids. V was shortened by 6 bases and J by 5 bases, with 13 bases between the two germline ends. Here the CDR3 DNA reads TGTGCCAGCAGGGCCCGACGTGGGAATGAAAAACTGTTTTTT. It is translated as CASRARRGNEKLFF.

The chain combines TRBV11-3 with TRBJ1-2; a weak D match, TRBD1 (5 bases). Trimming cost V 5 bases and J 8 bases, with 18 bases left between them. The germline V gene has CDR1 SGHNT and CDR2 YENEEA. This CDR3 is built from 14 residues. The CDR3, as DNA: TGTGCCAGCAGCCTACCGATCCCAGAGGGGGGCTACACCTTC. It codes for CASSLPIPEGGYTF.

The chain combines TRBV30 with TRBJ1-2; tentative D call: TRBD1 (6 bases). V was trimmed by 3 bases and J by 5 bases, leaving 13 bases between them. CDR3 length equals 13 residues. The germline V gene has CDR1 GTSNPN and CDR2 SVGIG (reference sequence). The CDR3 protein is CAWRVQGGYGYTF. In DNA, the CDR3 is TGTGCCTGGAGGGTACAGGGAGGGTATGGCTACACCTTC. The full variable domain, its missing parts supplied by reference TRBV30 and TRBJ1-2, is SQTIHQWPATLVQPVGSPLSLECTVEGTSNPNLYWYRQAAGRGLQLLFYSVGIGQISSEVPQNLSASRPQDRQFILSSKKLLLSDSGFYLCAWRVQGGYGYTFGSGTRLTVV.

The chain recombines TRBV19 with TRBJ2-1; 8 bases align to TRBD1. This CDR3 spans 16 amino acids. Germline CDR1 reads LNHDA; CDR2 reads SQIVND (reference sequence). V gave up 1 base and J gave up 5 bases; unmatched junction bases: 7. CDR3 protein: CASSIGTQGAHNEQFF. The CDR3 DNA is TGTGCCAGTAGTATAGGGACGCAGGGGGCCCACAATGAGCAGTTCTTC.

The chain recombines TRBV19 with TRBJ1-1, with 7 bases aligning to TRBD1. The CDR3 totals 15 residues. Germline CDR1 reads LNHDA; CDR2 reads SQIVND (reference sequence). Trimming at V came to 6 bases and at J to 5 bases, leaving 12 bases not matched to a gene. In DNA, the CDR3 is TGTGCCAGTAGCAACCCAGGGGGAGGGAGTACTGAAGCTTTCTTT. This codes for CASSNPGGGSTEAFF. The whole variable domain, remainder taken from reference TRBV19 and TRBJ1-1, is DGGITQSPKYLFRKEGQNVTLSCEQNLNHDAMYWYRQDPGQGLRLIYYSQIVNDFQKGDIAEGYSVSREKKESFPLTVTSAQKNPTAFYLCASSNPGGGSTEAFFGQGTRLTVV.

This clone showed up just once. V is TRBV6-8 and J is TRBJ2-1; 13 bases are shared with TRBD2. Trimming cost V 10 bases and J 8 bases; bases outside gene matches: 17. Germline V lookup: CDR1 MNHGY, CDR2 SAAAGT. This CDR3 region has 17 residues. The CDR3 nucleotides read TGTGCCACGCTCCCCCCGCTCGGGACTAGCGGGATCGATGAGCAGTTCTTC. Amino acids: CATLPPLGTSGIDEQFF.

This clone was detected once. V usage is TRBV18 and J usage is TRBJ1-1; D not certain. Germline CDR1 and CDR2: KGHSH and LQKENI. V dropped 3 bases and J dropped 2 bases, with 16 bases sitting between them. This CDR3 has 16 amino acids. Here the CDR3 DNA reads TGTGCCAGCTCACCCGCTTACCGGGTCCTTAACACTGAAGCTTTCTTT. Its protein product is CASSPAYRVLNTEAFF. Variable domain in full (rest from reference TRBV18 and TRBJ1-1): NAGVMQNPRHLVRRRGQEARLRCSPMKGHSHVYWYRQLPEEGLKFMVYLQKENIIDESGMPKERFSAEFPKEGPSILRIQQVVRGDSAAYFCASSPAYRVLNTEAFFGQGTRLTVV.

The chain employs TRBV11-3 and TRBJ2-1, with a possible D match to TRBD2 (5 bases). Germline V lookup: CDR1 SGHNT, CDR2 YENEEA. Trimming cost V 1 base and J 2 bases, with 12 bases left between them. The CDR3 loop spans 16 amino acids. CDR3 nucleotide sequence: TGTGCCAGCAGCTTAGGAACGGGATCCCCCTACAATGAGCAGTTCTTC. Its protein is CASSLGTGSPYNEQFF.

This chain joins TRBV11-3 and TRBJ1-2; no firm D call. Germline values: CDR1 SGHNT, CDR2 YENEEA. CDR3 size: 15 residues. Trimming shortened V by 8 bases and J by 5 bases, and 21 bases separated the two germline ends. The CDR3 bases are TGTGCCAGCCATGACGAAGGCAATAAGGATTATGGCTACACCTTC. Residues: CASHDEGNKDYGYTF.

The chain carries TRBV5-1 and TRBJ2-1; tentatively, D is TRBD2 (6 bases). CDR1 is SGHRS and CDR2 is YFSETQ in the germline V gene. With 3 bases removed from V and 0 bases from J, the gap between germline ends came to 13 bases. CDR3 length: 16 amino acids. This CDR3 is CASSSLADLSYNEQFF. Here the CDR3 DNA reads TGCGCCAGCAGCTCCTTAGCGGACCTCTCCTACAATGAGCAGTTCTTC.

This sequence joins TRBV19 and TRBJ2-7; perhaps TRBD1 as D (7 bases). The CDR3 consists of 14 residues. Per the germline V gene, CDR1 is LNHDA and CDR2 is SQIVND (reference sequence). V lost 6 bases and J lost 4, with 16 bases in between. For the CDR3, the DNA is TGTGCCAGTAGACAACAGGGGAGGTTTTACGAGCAGTACTTC. Translating it yields CASRQQGRFYEQYF.

This chain uses TRBV19 with TRBJ1-1; 7 nucleotides line up with TRBD1. The CDR3 has 14 residues. Trimming at V came to 6 bases and at J to 1 base, leaving 5 bases not matched to a gene. Germline V lookup: CDR1 LNHDA, CDR2 SQIVND (reference sequence). The CDR3 spells CASRTRDRNTEAFF. In DNA form, the CDR3 reads TGTGCCAGTAGGACCCGGGACAGGAACACTGAAGCTTTCTTT. The variable domain in full, with the rest retrieved from reference TRBV19 and TRBJ1-1, is DGGITQSPKYLFRKEGQNVTLSCEQNLNHDAMYWYRQDPGQGLRLIYYSQIVNDFQKGDIAEGYSVSREKKESFPLTVTSAQKNPTAFYLCASRTRDRNTEAFFGQGTRLTVV.

The chain uses TRBV6-1 and TRBJ1-2; D is possibly TRBD1 (6 bases). Trimming cost V 1 base and J 5 bases, with 11 bases left between them. The CDR3 is 14 amino acids. CDR1 is MNHNS, CDR2 SASEGT, per germline. CDR3 in DNA: TGTGCCAGCAGTGAAGTGAGGGGGAGGTATGGCTACACCTTC. Amino acids: CASSEVRGRYGYTF.

The V and J genes are TRBV6-8 and TRBJ1-1; D is perhaps TRBD1 (6 bases). Trimming shortened V by 4 bases and J by 5 bases, and 14 bases separated the two germline ends. The CDR3 is made up of 14 amino acids. Germline V gene lookup returns CDR1 MNHGY and CDR2 SAAAGT. In DNA form, the CDR3 reads TGTGCCAGCAGTTGGGGGGGCCCGAGGACTGAAGCTTTCTTT. Residues: CASSWGGPRTEAFF.

V gene TRBV11-3 combines with J gene TRBJ2-3, with a tentative D call TRBD2 (5 bases). CDR3 length: 16 residues. Germline assignment: CDR1 SGHNT and CDR2 YENEEA. V was shortened by 5 bases and J by 2 bases, with 17 bases between the two germline ends. The DNA of the CDR3 is TGTGCCAGCAGCCGAGCTAAACTAGAGATCACAGATACGCAGTATTTT. Its protein is CASSRAKLEITDTQYF.

V gene TRBV6-8 combines with J gene TRBJ1-5, with 8 bases that match TRBD1. This CDR3 is built from 17 residues. Per germline, CDR1 MNHGY and CDR2 SAAAGT. With 2 bases clipped from V and 1 base from J, the junction kept 7 bases outside the gene matches. The CDR3 DNA follows: TGTGCCAGCAGTTACAAGGACAGGGTTGGGAGCAATCAGCCCCAGCATTTT. It specifies CASSYKDRVGSNQPQHF.

V and J are TRBV11-3 and TRBJ1-1; D is possibly TRBD1 (6 bases). The CDR3 is made up of 16 amino acids. Trimming stripped 8 bases from V and 0 bases from J, with 19 bases between. The germline V gene encodes CDR1 SGHNT and CDR2 YENEEA. The CDR3 bases are TGTGCCAGCTCCTCCTCCCGGGGGCGCATGAACACTGAAGCTTTCTTT. This sequence encodes CASSSSRGRMNTEAFF.

The V gene is TRBV6-8, the J gene TRBJ1-5; D is uncertain. There are 12 residues in the CDR3. Trimming left V 11 bases short and J 0 bases short, with 8 bases between. Germline loops: CDR1 MNHGY, CDR2 SAAAGT. The CDR3 sequence: CALGSSNQPQHF. CDR3 DNA: TGTGCCCTTGGGTCTAGCAATCAGCCCCAGCATTTT.